This T cell receptor beta chain was captured in a study of control samples from healthy donors and cancer patients. Clones were sequenced by immunoSEQ multiplex PCR, and TCRdb holds only the in-frame ones, with some missing. This table holds fewer than 500,000 clones, more than 80% found once. The CDR3 length is 10 residues. Germline CDR1 MNHEY, CDR2 SVGAGI. With 10 bases removed from V and 8 bases from J, the gap between germline ends came to 8 bases. The specimen sequenced was PBMCs. This TCR derives from a man between 35 and 55 years old with head and neck cancer. The chain has TRBV6-5 and TRBJ1-4; no reliable D call. CDR3: CATEQEKLFF. The CDR3 nucleotides read TGTGCCACCGAGCAGGAAAAACTGTTTTTT.